A single sample is the source of the 29 T cell receptor beta chains below, sequenced in a study of T cells after yellow fever vaccination. A single record per CDR3 protein comes from TCRdb applying MiXCR to the 5' RACE reads. Of hundreds of thousands of distinct CDR3 sequences in the sample, approximately 15% are singletons; the top ten hold about an eighth. This specimen consisted of PBMCs, obtained on the day of the yellow fever booster vaccination. The source of these receptors is a man younger than 40 who received the YFV17D yellow fever vaccine.

In this sample, this clonotype turned up a few times. This chain joins TRBV12-3 or TRBV12-4 and TRBJ2-2, with D tentatively TRBD1 (6 bases). The CDR3 covers 15 residues. V lost 8 bases to trimming and J lost 1 base, with 14 bases between them. This chain's CDR3 is CASSTGTQNTGELFF. The CDR3 DNA sequence: TGTGCCAGCTCTACCGGGACACAGAACACCGGGGAGCTGTTTTTT.

The CDR3 bases are TGTGCCAGCAGCACAGGGGCTTCTGGAAACACCATATATTTT. Translation: CASSTGASGNTIYF. The V gene is TRBV12-3 or TRBV12-4, the J gene TRBJ1-3; 7 positions match TRBD1. V shed 6 bases and J 1 base; nucleotides not matched to a gene: 3. This CDR3 region has 14 residues.

The chain has TRBV5-6 and TRBJ2-5, with D uncertain. V lost 7 bases, J lost 4 bases, and 11 bases lay in between. This CDR3 has 12 amino acids. CDR1 is SGHDT and CDR2 is YYEEEE in the germline V gene. CDR3 coding DNA: TGTGCCAGCTTCGCGAGGATAGAGACCCAGTACTTC. This codes for CASFARIETQYF.

This clonotype was recorded many times. The V gene is TRBV7-2, the J gene TRBJ2-1, with D unclear. Germline loops: CDR1 SGHTA, CDR2 FQGNSA. The CDR3 contains 14 residues. The ends were cut back, 1 base at V and 6 bases at J, with 10 bases in the middle. This CDR3 reads CASSLDLASNEQFF. The CDR3 coding sequence is TGTGCCAGCAGCTTAGATTTGGCGTCCAATGAGCAGTTCTTC.

The chain employs TRBV5-1 and TRBJ2-7; D uncertain. CDR3 size: 14 residues. Germline V gene sequence: CDR1 SGHRS, CDR2 YFSETQ. The V end lost 4 bases, the J end lost 4 bases, and 15 bases lay between the germline ends. The CDR3 sequence: CASSPDSNKYEQYF. CDR3 DNA: TGCGCCAGCAGCCCCGACTCGAACAAATACGAGCAGTACTTC.

This clonotype was seen more than once but under ten times. The rearrangement links TRBV10-3 to TRBJ2-5; 7 bases align to TRBD1. This CDR3 comprises 12 residues. V lost 6 bases to trimming and J lost 5 bases; unmatched junction nucleotides: 3. The germline V gene has CDR1 ENHRY and CDR2 SYGVKD. The CDR3 here is CAISHRGETQYF. The CDR3 DNA is TGTGCCATCAGCCACAGGGGTGAGACCCAGTACTTC.

This rearrangement joins TRBV18 to TRBJ1-1; D is unclear. This CDR3 is built from 13 residues. Per germline, CDR1 KGHSH and CDR2 LQKENI. Trimming cost V 0 bases and J 2 bases, with 4 bases left between them. CDR3 coding DNA: TGTGCCAGCTCACCACCGCTAAACACTGAAGCTTTCTTT. It encodes CASSPPLNTEAFF.

V and J are TRBV28 and TRBJ2-1, with D hard to call. The germline gives CDR1 MDHEN, CDR2 SYDVKM. This CDR3 spans 16 amino acids. V gave up 6 bases and J gave up 2 bases, with 17 bases separating them. The CDR3 region has the DNA TGTGCCAGCAGCTCCCCCGCCTACCAGACCTACAATGAGCAGTTCTTC. As protein: CASSSPAYQTYNEQFF.

This chain links TRBV4-3 with TRBJ2-1; 7 bases match TRBD2. CDR3 length: 16 amino acids. Unmatched junction bases numbered 11, after V lost 0 bases and J lost 9 bases. Germline CDR1 LGHNA, CDR2 YSLEER. DNA of the CDR3: TGCGCCAGCAGCCAAGATCTTTGGACTAGTTGGAGTGAGCAGTTCTTC. This translates into CASSQDLWTSWSEQFF.

Only a few counts were recorded for this clonotype. The J gene is TRBJ2-5, the V gene TRBV5-1, with 7 bases lining up with TRBD2. CDR1 SGHRS and CDR2 YFSETQ come from the germline V gene. The CDR3 runs to 14 residues. V was clipped by 0 bases and J by 3 bases; unmatched bases: 2. CDR3 loop: CASSLALAEETQYF. As DNA, the CDR3 is TGCGCCAGCAGCTTGGCCCTAGCGGAAGAGACCCAGTACTTC.

This clonotype has more than one count but fewer than ten. V gene TRBV20-1 combines with J gene TRBJ1-2; unclear D gene. With 6 bases removed from V and 8 bases from J, the gap between germline ends came to 10 bases. This CDR3 region has 10 residues. Germline values: CDR1 DFQATT, CDR2 SNEGSKA (reference sequence). The CDR3 nucleotides are TGCAGTGCAAGTATAGTCGGCTACACCTTC. As protein: CSASIVGYTF.

The CDR3 coding sequence is TGCGCCAGCAGCTTGGCCCGAGTGACTAGCGGGAGCAATGAGCAGTTCTTC. Its protein is CASSLARVTSGSNEQFF. The chain links TRBV5-1 to TRBJ2-1; TRBD2 matches at 12 bases. Germline V lookup: CDR1 SGHRS, CDR2 YFSETQ. V lost 0 bases to trimming and J lost 6 bases; unmatched junction nucleotides: 7. The CDR3 loop spans 17 amino acids. Drawing the rest from reference TRBV5-1 and TRBJ2-1, the complete variable domain is KAGVTQTPRYLIKTRGQQVTLSCSPISGHRSVSWYQQTPGQGLQFLFEYFSETQRNKGNFPGRFSGRQFSNSRSEMNVSTLELGDSALYLCASSLARVTSGSNEQFFGPGTRLTVL.

V is TRBV24-1 and J is TRBJ2-1; the D is unclear. The ends were cut back, 5 bases at V and 12 bases at J, with 10 bases in the middle. Germline V gene data show CDR1 as KGHDR and CDR2 as SFDVKD. The CDR3 runs to 11 residues. CDR3 amino acids: CATSGGVGQFF. Written as DNA, the CDR3 is TGTGCCACCAGTGGCGGAGTAGGGCAGTTCTTC.

Only a few counts were recorded for this clonotype. In DNA form, the CDR3 reads TGTGCCAGCAGCTTAGGCGGTCTGGACGGGGAGCTGTTTTTT. This translates into CASSLGGLDGELFF. The chain employs TRBV11-3 and TRBJ2-2; no definite D call. This CDR3 spans 14 amino acids. Between the trimmed V and J ends, which lost 1 base and 7 bases, there was a span of 10 bases. Germline-derived CDR1 and CDR2 are SGHNT and YENEEA.

This clonotype was recorded a few times. The chain recombines TRBV5-6 with TRBJ2-1; D is undetermined. The CDR3 length is 16 residues. Germline V CDR1 and CDR2: SGHDT, YYEEEE. The V gene lost 0 bases and the J gene lost 0 bases, with 10 bases spanning the gap. CDR3 in amino acids: CASSLDTASSYNEQFF. CDR3 sequence (DNA): TGTGCCAGCAGCTTGGATACAGCGAGCTCCTACAATGAGCAGTTCTTC.

The chain joins TRBV20-1 to TRBJ2-7; D unclear. The germline CDR1 and CDR2 sequences are DFQATT and SNEGSKA (reference sequence). Between the trimmed V and J ends, which lost 3 bases and 0 bases, there was a span of 9 bases. CDR3 length equals 13 residues. The CDR3 bases are TGCAGTGCTAGGCATATAGTCTCCTACGAGCAGTACTTC. Its protein is CSARHIVSYEQYF.

This clonotype occurred many times. The J gene is TRBJ2-1, the V gene TRBV13; D not certain. Germline CDR1 PRHDT, CDR2 FYEKMQ (reference sequence). V was shortened by 2 bases and J by 0 bases, with 2 bases between the two germline ends. The CDR3 length is 13 residues. Written as DNA, the CDR3 is TGTGCCAGCAGCTTATACTCCTACAATGAGCAGTTCTTC. The encoded protein is CASSLYSYNEQFF.

A few counts support this clonotype. Here the CDR3 reads CASSQASGDPGELFF. The CDR3 DNA reads as TGCGCCAGCAGCCAAGCTTCAGGAGACCCCGGGGAGCTGTTTTTT. This chain links TRBV4-3 with TRBJ2-2; no firm D call. The V gene's germline CDR1 is LGHNA and CDR2 YSLEER. Trimming left V 1 base short and J 6 bases short, with 12 bases between. This CDR3 spans 15 amino acids.

The rearrangement uses TRBV6-1 and TRBJ2-7, with a tentative D call TRBD1 (6 bases). Germline loops: CDR1 MNHNS, CDR2 SASEGT. Trimming pared 7 bases from V and 0 bases from J, leaving 13 bases between. The CDR3 loop spans 14 amino acids. The DNA for the CDR3 is TGTGCCAGCACTGACAGGCCAAGCTCCTACGAGCAGTACTTC. Translating it yields CASTDRPSSYEQYF.

V is TRBV9 and J is TRBJ2-1, with D unclear. The CDR3 extends over 14 amino acids. V was clipped by 3 bases and J by 0 bases, with 7 bases between them. Germline V CDR1 and CDR2: SGDLS, YYNGEE. The CDR3 DNA sequence: TGTGCCAGCAGCGAAGGAACCTCCTACAATGAGCAGTTCTTC. Translating it yields CASSEGTSYNEQFF.

Only a few counts were recorded for this clonotype. V and J are TRBV4-2 and TRBJ1-1; TRBD1 might be the D (6 bases). The germline V and J ends were trimmed by 1 base and 10 bases, with 16 bases remaining between them. The CDR3 is made up of 14 amino acids. Germline lookup yields CDR1 LGHNA and CDR2 YNFKEQ. The DNA of the CDR3 is TGTGCCAGCAGCCAAGTTACAGGGTCAGGCGGAGCTTTCTTT. It encodes CASSQVTGSGGAFF.

This clonotype was counted a few times. The gene calls are TRBV5-1 and TRBJ2-5; no reliable D call. The germline CDR1 and CDR2 sequences are SGHRS and YFSETQ. Trimming took 1 base from V and 9 from J, leaving 22 bases between them. CDR3 length: 16 amino acids. The CDR3 nucleotides read TGCGCCAGCAGCTTGCGGGCGTCCTTGCCCCCAAGGGCCCAGTACTTC. Protein: CASSLRASLPPRAQYF.

This rearrangement joins TRBV3-1 to TRBJ1-1; no reliable D call. This CDR3 is built from 13 residues. Germline V gene sequence: CDR1 LGHDT, CDR2 YNNKEL (reference sequence). V lost 3 bases and J 5 bases, leaving 10 bases between the germline ends. CDR3 region: CASSHILGTEAFF. The CDR3 region has the DNA TGTGCCAGCAGCCACATTTTAGGGACTGAAGCTTTCTTT. The full variable domain, with the rest looked up from reference TRBV3-1 and TRBJ1-1, is DTAVSQTPKYLVTQMGNDKSIKCEQNLGHDTMYWYKQDSKKFLKIMFSYNNKELIINETVPNRFSPKSPDKAHLNLHINSLELGDSAVYFCASSHILGTEAFFGQGTRLTVV.

This clonotype appeared a few times. The V call is TRBV9, the J call TRBJ2-3; 10 nucleotides match TRBD2. V was pared by 3 bases and J by 0 bases, with 7 bases of the junction left unmatched. The length of the CDR3 is 17 residues. The germline gives CDR1 SGDLS, CDR2 YYNGEE. This CDR3 reads CASSARTSGTSTDTQYF. The CDR3 DNA sequence: TGTGCCAGCAGCGCCCGGACTAGCGGTACTAGCACAGATACGCAGTATTTT.

There are a few counts of this clonotype. This chain joins TRBV4-3 and TRBJ1-5, with D unclear. The CDR3 sequence is 16 residues long. In germline, CDR1 is LGHNA, CDR2 YSLEER. Trimming shortened V by 0 bases and J by 2 bases, and 11 bases separated the two germline ends. CDR3 sequence (DNA): TGCGCCAGCAGCCAAGATGGCGCGCATGGCAATCAGCCCCAGCATTTT. It codes for CASSQDGAHGNQPQHF.

This clonotype was observed many times. The chain employs TRBV11-2 and TRBJ2-3; D remains unclear. Germline CDR1 reads SGHAT; CDR2 reads FQNNGV. The CDR3 has 13 amino acids. Deletions cut 5 bases from V and 5 bases from J, with 11 bases between. CDR3 bases: TGTGCCAGCAGCACCGGGCCCCGAGATACGCAGTATTTT. Its protein product is CASSTGPRDTQYF. Combining the CDR3 with reference TRBV11-2 and TRBJ2-3 gives the whole variable domain EAGVAQSPRYKIIEKRQSVAFWCNPISGHATLYWYQQILGQGPKLLIQFQNNGVVDDSQLPKDRFSAERLKGVDSTLKIQPAKLEDSAVYLCASSTGPRDTQYFGPGTRLTVL.

The gene calls are TRBV20-1 and TRBJ2-3, with D perhaps matching TRBD1 (6 bases). V lost 7 bases and J lost 2, with 10 bases in between. This CDR3 is 12 amino acids long. Germline CDR1 DFQATT, CDR2 SNEGSKA (reference sequence). The CDR3, as DNA: TGCAGTGGGGGGCTTAACACAGATACGCAGTATTTT. Encoded protein: CSGGLNTDTQYF.

The sample holds many counts of this clonotype. The chain uses TRBV19 and TRBJ1-1, with D perhaps TRBD1 (6 bases). V shed 3 bases and J shed 5 bases, with 13 bases lying between them. Per germline, CDR1 LNHDA and CDR2 SQIVND (reference sequence). This CDR3 spans 14 amino acids. This CDR3 reads CASSISGARTEAFF. CDR3 bases: TGTGCCAGTAGTATTTCGGGGGCTAGGACTGAAGCTTTCTTT.

This clonotype came up a few times. Here the CDR3 reads CASSQDGGINYGYTF. CDR3 sequence (DNA): TGCGCCAGCAGCCAAGATGGCGGGATCAACTATGGCTACACCTTC. The rearrangement links TRBV4-3 to TRBJ1-2, with D unclear. The CDR3 has 15 amino acids. V was pared by 0 bases and J by 2 bases, with 10 bases between. Germline V gene data show CDR1 as LGHNA and CDR2 as YSLEER.